These T cell receptor beta chains were read from a single sample in a study of regulatory T cells in long-lasting Graves disease. TCRdb reprocessed the multiplex PCR reads via MiXCR and lists one record per CDR3 protein. This repertoire shows a few hundred thousand distinct CDR3 sequences, over 20% found once; its top ten account for 13% to 15%. The source material was peripheral blood mononuclear cells (PBMCs), sampled when the disease was refractory, from a patient treated with antithyroid drugs. The receptor set was obtained from a female donor with Graves disease. The CDR3 runs from the conserved cysteine through the conserved F or W. A D gene is named only where the DNA matches it firmly. Rows give clone size only sometimes, using once, few, many, or a class for an expanded clone.

clone_size: many
v_call: TRBV18
d_call: -
j_call: TRBJ2-5
cdr3_nt: TGTGCCAGCTCACCAACACCGGAGACCCAGTACTTC
cdr3_aa: CASSPTPETQYF

clone_size: -
v_call: TRBV20-1
d_call: -
j_call: TRBJ2-2
cdr3_nt: -
cdr3_aa: CSARVWGTGSCFF

clone_size: -
v_call: TRBV10-3
d_call: -
j_call: TRBJ2-7
cdr3_nt: TGTGCCATCAGTGAGAGACACTCGCAGTCCTACGAGCAGTACTTC
cdr3_aa: CAISERHSQSYEQYF

clone_size: -
v_call: TRBV5-6
d_call: -
j_call: TRBJ2-7
cdr3_nt: TGTGCCAGCAGCTTGGCCGACCCGGGCGAGCAGTACTTC
cdr3_aa: CASSLADPGEQYF

clone_size: few
v_call: TRBV19
d_call: -
j_call: TRBJ2-7
cdr3_nt: TGTGCCAGTAGTAACCGGGACAACTCCTACGAGCAGTACTTC
cdr3_aa: CASSNRDNSYEQYF

clone_size: -
v_call: TRBV11-2
d_call: -
j_call: TRBJ2-3
cdr3_nt: TGTGCCAGCAGTGATTACGATACGCAGTATTTT
cdr3_aa: CASSDYDTQYF

clone_size: many
v_call: TRBV6-1
d_call: TRBD1
j_call: TRBJ1-2
cdr3_nt: TGTGCCAGCAATAAAGTCACAGGGGGCCTTGGCCTTAACTATGGCTACACCTTC
cdr3_aa: CASNKVTGGLGLNYGYTF

clone_size: -
v_call: TRBV19
d_call: -
j_call: TRBJ2-7
cdr3_nt: TGTGCCAGTAGTATTTCCCCCGGGAGTCCCTACGAGCAGTACTTC
cdr3_aa: CASSISPGSPYEQYF

clone_size: -
v_call: TRBV11-2
d_call: -
j_call: TRBJ1-3
cdr3_nt: TGTGCCAGCAGCTTAGACACTGGAAACACCATATATTTT
cdr3_aa: CASSLDTGNTIYF

clone_size: -
v_call: TRBV7-8
d_call: TRBD1
j_call: TRBJ1-1
cdr3_nt: TGTGCCAGCAGCTTAGAGGGGGCGTGGGTAAACACTGAAGCTTTCTTT
cdr3_aa: CASSLEGAWVNTEAFF

clone_size: many
v_call: TRBV12-3/TRBV12-4
d_call: TRBD2
j_call: TRBJ2-7
cdr3_nt: TGTGCCAGCAGTTCGCGGTCTAGCGGGAGAAGTTACGAGCAGTACTTC
cdr3_aa: CASSSRSSGRSYEQYF

clone_size: many
v_call: TRBV6-5
d_call: -
j_call: TRBJ1-2
cdr3_nt: TGTGCCAGCAGTTACTCGGAACCGGGGATGGGTGACTATGGCTACACCTTC
cdr3_aa: CASSYSEPGMGDYGYTF

clone_size: -
v_call: TRBV27
d_call: TRBD2
j_call: TRBJ2-2
cdr3_nt: TGTGCCAGCAGTTGGCTAGCGGGAGACGGCACCGGGGAGCTGTTTTTT
cdr3_aa: CASSWLAGDGTGELFF

clone_size: -
v_call: TRBV5-1
d_call: TRBD2
j_call: TRBJ2-7
cdr3_nt: TGCGCCAGCACCCTGAGAGCGGGAGGCTACGAGCAGTACTTC
cdr3_aa: CASTLRAGGYEQYF

clone_size: few
v_call: TRBV7-9
d_call: -
j_call: TRBJ1-1
cdr3_nt: TGTGCCAGCAGCTTAATGGAGACTGAAGCTTTCTTT
cdr3_aa: CASSLMETEAFF

clone_size: many
v_call: TRBV6-5
d_call: -
j_call: TRBJ2-4
cdr3_nt: TGTGCCAGCAGTTACTCGTCAAGCACGGGGGCCAAAAACATTCAGTACTTC
cdr3_aa: CASSYSSSTGAKNIQYF

clone_size: -
v_call: TRBV6-1
d_call: -
j_call: TRBJ2-3
cdr3_nt: TGTGCCAGCAGTAATCCGGGACAAGCACTTTATACGCAGTATTTT
cdr3_aa: CASSNPGQALYTQYF

clone_size: many
v_call: TRBV27
d_call: TRBD2
j_call: TRBJ2-7
cdr3_nt: TGTGCCAGCAGTTTAGCGCGGGAGGGCTACGAGCAGTACTTC
cdr3_aa: CASSLAREGYEQYF

clone_size: -
v_call: TRBV7-2
d_call: -
j_call: TRBJ1-2
cdr3_nt: TGTGCCAGCAGCTTATTCGGGGGAGACTATGGCTACACCTTC
cdr3_aa: CASSLFGGDYGYTF

clone_size: -
v_call: TRBV7-9
d_call: -
j_call: TRBJ1-4
cdr3_nt: TGTGCCAGCAGCTTAGATGGTGCAACTAATGAAAAACTGTTTTTC
cdr3_aa: CASSLDGATNEKLFF

clone_size: few
v_call: TRBV29-1
d_call: -
j_call: TRBJ1-1
cdr3_nt: TGCAGCGTTGAGGTACCGGGGCCAAGGGACACTGAAGCTTTCTTT
cdr3_aa: CSVEVPGPRDTEAFF

clone_size: many
v_call: TRBV2
d_call: -
j_call: TRBJ1-2
cdr3_nt: TGTGCCAGCAGTGAACGGGGCCTTGGCTACACCTTC
cdr3_aa: CASSERGLGYTF

clone_size: many
v_call: TRBV28
d_call: -
j_call: TRBJ1-5
cdr3_nt: TGTGCCAGCAGTTTATCCAGGGGACCTCCATGGCCCCAGCATTTT
cdr3_aa: CASSLSRGPPWPQHF

clone_size: few
v_call: TRBV18
d_call: -
j_call: TRBJ1-5
cdr3_nt: TGTGCCAGCTCAATGGCGGTCGATAGCAATCAGCCCCAGCATTTT
cdr3_aa: CASSMAVDSNQPQHF

clone_size: many
v_call: TRBV10-3
d_call: -
j_call: TRBJ1-5
cdr3_nt: TGTGCCGCCCGCGCCGGGGATGGCAATCAGCCCCAGCATTTT
cdr3_aa: CAARAGDGNQPQHF

clone_size: many
v_call: TRBV20-1
d_call: -
j_call: TRBJ2-7
cdr3_nt: TGCAGTGCGCGGGACGACCCCTACGAGCAGTACTTC
cdr3_aa: CSARDDPYEQYF

clone_size: many
v_call: TRBV20-1
d_call: TRBD1
j_call: TRBJ2-7
cdr3_nt: TGCAGTGCTAACCGGGACAGGATCTCCTACGAGCAGTACTTC
cdr3_aa: CSANRDRISYEQYF

clone_size: -
v_call: TRBV29-1
d_call: TRBD1
j_call: TRBJ1-5
cdr3_nt: TGCAGCGTTTCCACAGGGGGCGGGAATCAGCCCCAGCATTTT
cdr3_aa: CSVSTGGGNQPQHF

clone_size: many
v_call: TRBV2
d_call: -
j_call: TRBJ1-2
cdr3_nt: TGTGCCAGCAGCCTCCGGGGAAGGGATGGCTACACCTTC
cdr3_aa: CASSLRGRDGYTF

clone_size: many
v_call: TRBV28
d_call: TRBD2
j_call: TRBJ2-4
cdr3_nt: TGTGCCAGCAGCTCCGGACTAGCGGGAATCCTAGCAAACATTCAGTACTTC
cdr3_aa: CASSSGLAGILANIQYF

clone_size: many
v_call: TRBV14
d_call: TRBD1
j_call: TRBJ1-4
cdr3_nt: TGTGCCAGCAGCCACCACATCGGGACAGGAGATAATGAAAAACTGTTTTTT
cdr3_aa: CASSHHIGTGDNEKLFF

clone_size: -
v_call: TRBV19
d_call: TRBD1
j_call: TRBJ2-2
cdr3_nt: TGTGCCAGCACCCGGGACAGGGCCACCGGGGAGCTGTTTTTT
cdr3_aa: CASTRDRATGELFF

clone_size: -
v_call: TRBV5-6
d_call: -
j_call: TRBJ2-2
cdr3_nt: TGTGCCAGCAGCCCGACCGGTCGGGACACCGGGGAGCTGTTTTTT
cdr3_aa: CASSPTGRDTGELFF

clone_size: many
v_call: TRBV28
d_call: TRBD1
j_call: TRBJ2-2
cdr3_nt: TGTGCCAGCATCAGACCGGGACAGACGAACACCGGGGAGCTGTTTTTT
cdr3_aa: CASIRPGQTNTGELFF

clone_size: many
v_call: TRBV28
d_call: -
j_call: TRBJ2-7
cdr3_nt: TGTGCCACCACTTGGGGGGCGCGGGACGAGCAGTACTTC
cdr3_aa: CATTWGARDEQYF

clone_size: -
v_call: TRBV20-1
d_call: -
j_call: TRBJ2-4
cdr3_nt: TGCAGTGCTAGAGATAGGGGGTTAGCCAAAAACATTCAGTACTTC
cdr3_aa: CSARDRGLAKNIQYF

clone_size: few
v_call: TRBV7-3
d_call: -
j_call: TRBJ2-2
cdr3_nt: TGTGCCAGCAGCCTACAGGGTACGACCGGGGAGCTGTTTTTT
cdr3_aa: CASSLQGTTGELFF

clone_size: few
v_call: TRBV28
d_call: TRBD1
j_call: TRBJ1-2
cdr3_nt: TGTGCCAGCAGTCAAGGACAGGGGGGAGGCTACACCTTC
cdr3_aa: CASSQGQGGGYTF

clone_size: many
v_call: TRBV27
d_call: TRBD1
j_call: TRBJ2-7
cdr3_nt: TGTGCCAGCAGCTTAACCCCCGGGACAGGGGCCTACGAGCAGTACTTC
cdr3_aa: CASSLTPGTGAYEQYF

clone_size: many
v_call: TRBV15
d_call: -
j_call: TRBJ1-4
cdr3_nt: TGTGCCACCAGCAGGCAGGGGACAACTAATGAAAAACTGTTTTTT
cdr3_aa: CATSRQGTTNEKLFF

clone_size: -
v_call: TRBV5-6
d_call: -
j_call: TRBJ2-7
cdr3_nt: TGTGCCAGCAGCTTAGCTGGGACGGCTAACTACGAGCAGTACTTC
cdr3_aa: CASSLAGTANYEQYF

clone_size: many
v_call: TRBV6-5
d_call: -
j_call: TRBJ1-4
cdr3_nt: TGTGCCAGCAGTTCACGTCCGGGTGCTGAAAAACTGTTTTTT
cdr3_aa: CASSSRPGAEKLFF

clone_size: -
v_call: TRBV4-1
d_call: TRBD2
j_call: TRBJ2-1
cdr3_nt: TGCGCCAGCAGCCAAGGCCGGACTAGCGGATACAATGAGCAGTTCTTC
cdr3_aa: CASSQGRTSGYNEQFF